Listed here are 26 T cell receptor beta chains from one sample, sequenced in a study of shared clonotypes between healthy human individuals. The assay was immunoSEQ multiplex PCR, and TCRdb's table has in-frame clones only and misses some. The repertoire holds hundreds of thousands of clones, with roughly 83% as singletons. The sample was PBMCs. The receptor source for this set is a woman aged 35 to 49 in good health. Some clones in this sample may be carry-over from other donors' samples.

This clone showed up many times. CDR3: CASSLFDRVNTEAFF. For the CDR3, the DNA is TGTGCCAGCAGTTTATTCGACAGGGTGAACACTGAAGCTTTCTTT. The chain carries TRBV28 and TRBJ1-1, with TRBD1 matching over 7 bases. The length of the CDR3 is 15 residues. From germline, CDR1 is MDHEN and CDR2 SYDVKM. Trimming cost V 1 base and J 0 bases; bases outside gene matches: 2.

The J gene is TRBJ1-1, the V gene TRBV25-1; 7 bases agree with TRBD1. CDR3 length equals 15 residues. In germline, CDR1 is MGHDK, CDR2 SYGVNS. Trimming cost V 4 bases and J 6 bases; bases outside gene matches: 11. The CDR3 DNA is TGTGCCAGCAGTGCCGACAGGGCGGGCTCTCCTGAAGCTTTCTTT. The encoded protein is CASSADRAGSPEAFF.

V usage is TRBV4-1 and J usage is TRBJ1-5, with TRBD1 as a possible D gene (6 bases). The CDR3 extends over 16 amino acids. Germline V gives CDR1 MGHRA, CDR2 YSYEKL. The V and J ends lost 1 base and 1 base respectively, with 11 bases between them. CDR3 sequence (DNA): TGCGCCAGCAGCCAAGGAGGGGACAAGAGCAATCAGCCCCAGCATTTT. This codes for CASSQGGDKSNQPQHF.

This clone was picked up many times. The same CDR3 arises from other DNA sequences in this sample as well. The J gene is TRBJ1-1, the V gene TRBV30, with D possibly TRBD1 on 5 matching bases. The germline CDR1 and CDR2 sequences are GTSNPN and SVGIG (reference sequence). The CDR3 covers 12 residues. Trimming took off 4 bases at V and 6 bases at J, with 12 bases between the two ends. In nucleotides, the CDR3 is TGTGCCTGGACAATGGGGGGACCTGAAGCTTTCTTT. It codes for CAWTMGGPEAFF.

V is TRBV5-4 and J is TRBJ2-7; maybe TRBD1 (5 bases). The CDR3 extends over 14 amino acids. V lost 1 base and J 6 bases, leaving 14 bases between the germline ends. Germline V gene data show CDR1 as SGHNT and CDR2 as YYREEE (reference sequence). CDR3 protein: CASSLWTRGSEQYF. In DNA form, the CDR3 reads TGTGCCAGCAGCTTGTGGACAAGAGGTTCCGAGCAGTACTTC. Using reference TRBV5-4 and TRBJ2-7 for the parts outside the CDR3, the full variable domain is ETGVTQSPTHLIKTRGQQVTLRCSSQSGHNTVSWYQQALGQGPQFIFQYYREEENGRGNFPPRFSGLQFPNYSSELNVNALELDDSALYLCASSLWTRGSEQYFGPGTRLTVT.

The V call is TRBV10-3, the J call TRBJ2-4, with TRBD1 as a possible D gene (5 bases). This CDR3 region has 16 residues. Trimming removed 0 bases from V and 5 bases from J, with 14 bases in between. Germline V gene data show CDR1 as ENHRY and CDR2 as SYGVKD. CDR3 amino acids: CAISESGGGQQNIQYF. Here the CDR3 DNA reads TGTGCCATCAGTGAGTCGGGTGGCGGACAACAAAACATTCAGTACTTC.

The V and J genes are TRBV9 and TRBJ2-3; 7 nucleotides align to TRBD2. The CDR3 totals 16 residues. Germline CDR1 reads SGDLS; CDR2 reads YYNGEE. V shed 4 bases, J shed 0 bases, and the junction held 8 bases outside the gene matches. CDR3 nucleotide sequence: TGTGCCAGCAGCCCCTTAGCGGGTGGGAGCACAGATACGCAGTATTTT. Its translation is CASSPLAGGSTDTQYF.

This sequence joins TRBV6-1 and TRBJ1-3; D remains ambiguous. Germline V gene lookup returns CDR1 MNHNS and CDR2 SASEGT. The CDR3 runs to 15 residues. Deletions cut 3 bases from V and 0 bases from J, with 9 bases between. Here the CDR3 reads CASSEGTYSGNTIYF. DNA for the CDR3: TGTGCCAGCAGTGAGGGCACTTACTCTGGAAACACCATATATTTT.

The rearrangement links TRBV6-5 to TRBJ2-7; D possibly uses TRBD1 or TRBD2 (5 bases each). Trimming took 4 bases from V and 6 from J, leaving 22 bases between them. The V gene's germline CDR1 is MNHEY and CDR2 SVGAGI. This CDR3 is built from 16 residues. This chain's CDR3 is CASSSRDPPSEFEQYF. The CDR3, as DNA: TGTGCCAGCAGTTCCAGGGACCCTCCCTCTGAGTTCGAGCAGTACTTC.

The rearrangement uses TRBV30 and TRBJ2-2; TRBD2 matches 14 bases. Germline CDR1 reads GTSNPN; CDR2 reads SVGIG (reference sequence). J lost 4 bases, V lost 2 bases, and 3 bases had no gene match. The CDR3 sequence is 16 residues long. This CDR3 reads CAWSWGLAGATGELFF. CDR3 nucleotides: TGTGCCTGGAGTTGGGGACTAGCGGGAGCCACCGGGGAGCTGTTTTTT.

The chain uses TRBV7-2 and TRBJ2-3; TRBD2 matches 16 bases. In germline, CDR1 is SGHTA, CDR2 FQGNSA. V shed 3 bases and J 4 bases; nucleotides not matched to a gene: 4. The CDR3 has 17 residues. As DNA, the CDR3 is TGTGCCAGCAGCTTGGGACTAGCGGGAGGGGGTTCAGATACGCAGTATTTT. This sequence encodes CASSLGLAGGGSDTQYF.

V usage is TRBV13 and J usage is TRBJ2-1, with 8 bases that match TRBD1. This CDR3 is built from 17 residues. Germline values: CDR1 PRHDT, CDR2 FYEKMQ (reference sequence). V dropped 1 base and J dropped 4; count of bases not matched to a gene: 9. CDR3 amino acids: CASSLEPGTGYYNEQFF. CDR3 nucleotide sequence: TGTGCCAGCAGCTTAGAACCCGGGACAGGCTATTACAATGAGCAGTTCTTC.

The V call is TRBV15, the J call TRBJ2-3, with D tentatively TRBD1 (6 bases). Germline-derived CDR1 and CDR2 are LNHNV and YYDKDF (reference sequence). This CDR3 spans 14 amino acids. Trimming took off 3 bases at V and 2 bases at J, with 9 bases between the two ends. CDR3 DNA sequence: TGTGCCACCAGCAGCAGGGGTCCCACAGATACGCAGTATTTT. It yields the protein CATSSRGPTDTQYF.

V and J are TRBV19 and TRBJ1-4; D ambiguous. The germline V and J ends were trimmed by 1 base and 5 bases, with 11 bases remaining between them. The CDR3 totals 15 residues. CDR1 and CDR2 from the germline V gene are LNHDA and SQIVND (reference sequence). CDR3 DNA: TGTGCCAGTAGTATAGGGCCCGGGAGGAATGAAAAACTGTTTTTT. Protein: CASSIGPGRNEKLFF.

The chain combines TRBV6-1 with TRBJ2-2, with TRBD1 identical over 7 bases. Looked up from germline, CDR1 is MNHNS and CDR2 is SASEGT. The CDR3 sequence is 15 residues long. V was pared by 6 bases and J by 2 bases, with 6 bases of the junction left unmatched. The CDR3 sequence is CASRGTVSNTGELFF. CDR3 DNA sequence: TGTGCCAGCAGGGGGACAGTTAGTAACACCGGGGAGCTGTTTTTT.

The genes are TRBV10-3 and TRBJ2-3; D unresolved. Between the trimmed V and J ends, which lost 4 bases and 4 bases, there was a span of 3 bases. The germline V gene encodes CDR1 ENHRY and CDR2 SYGVKD. This CDR3 has 11 amino acids. The CDR3 region is CAISAADTQYF. The CDR3, as DNA: TGTGCCATCAGTGCCGCAGATACGCAGTATTTT.

The chain couples TRBV6-1 to TRBJ2-7; 10 nucleotides match TRBD2. Looked up from germline, CDR1 is MNHNS and CDR2 is SASEGT. The V and J ends lost 8 bases and 6 bases, in that order; junction bases with no gene match: 10. The CDR3 has 14 amino acids. For the CDR3, the DNA is TGTGCCAGCGGATCCACTAGCGGGATAGTCGAGCAGTACTTC. Residues: CASGSTSGIVEQYF.

This clone has more than one count but fewer than ten. The chain is built from TRBV7-3 and TRBJ2-1; tentatively, D is TRBD2 (5 bases). The CDR3 loop spans 16 amino acids. Germline lookup yields CDR1 SGHTA and CDR2 FQGTGA. V was trimmed by 5 bases and J by 0 bases, leaving 14 bases between them. CDR3 in amino acids: CASSLRTRSSYNEQFF. CDR3 nucleotides: TGTGCCAGCAGCCTCCGGACTCGAAGCTCCTACAATGAGCAGTTCTTC.

The chain uses TRBV2 and TRBJ1-5; D unresolved. The ends were cut back, 5 bases at V and 6 bases at J, with 8 bases in the middle. This CDR3 region has 12 residues. Germline values: CDR1 SNHLY, CDR2 FYNNEI. The CDR3 region has the DNA TGTGCCAGCAGTCGGTTAGGTCAGCCCCAGCATTTT. Its protein is CASSRLGQPQHF.

The chain carries TRBV19 and TRBJ2-4; 10 bases line up with TRBD2. J lost 0 bases, V lost 3 bases, and 5 bases had no gene match. The CDR3 consists of 17 residues. Per the germline V gene, CDR1 is LNHDA and CDR2 is SQIVND (reference sequence). The CDR3 DNA reads TGTGCCAGTAGTATTTTAGCGGGAGGTTTAGCCAAAAACATTCAGTACTTC. It specifies CASSILAGGLAKNIQYF.

This chain links TRBV19 with TRBJ2-7; D is perhaps TRBD1 (7 bases). Trimming removed 1 base from V and 3 bases from J, with 10 bases in between. Germline V CDR1 and CDR2: LNHDA, SQIVND (reference sequence). The CDR3 length is 14 residues. The CDR3 is CASSIGQGGYEQYF. CDR3 nucleotide sequence: TGTGCCAGTAGTATAGGACAGGGAGGCTACGAGCAGTACTTC.

The chain carries TRBV9 and TRBJ1-1; D remains unclear. The germline gives CDR1 SGDLS, CDR2 YYNGEE. Trimming cost V 1 base and J 0 bases, with 10 bases left between them. The CDR3 consists of 15 residues. DNA of the CDR3: TGTGCCAGCAGCGTAAATCGTACCCTGAACACTGAAGCTTTCTTT. Translation gives CASSVNRTLNTEAFF.

This rearrangement joins TRBV2 to TRBJ2-5; no reliable D call. Germline V gives CDR1 SNHLY, CDR2 FYNNEI. Deletions cut 7 bases from V and 0 bases from J, with 6 bases between. The CDR3 is made up of 12 amino acids. The CDR3, as DNA: TGTGCCAGCACGGGCAACCAAGAGACCCAGTACTTC. It specifies CASTGNQETQYF.

The V call is TRBV2, the J call TRBJ2-5; 12 bases line up with TRBD2. The germline V gene has CDR1 SNHLY and CDR2 FYNNEI. V trimming: 6 bases; J trimming: 2 bases; junction bases outside the gene matches: 7. This CDR3 has 16 residues. The chain's CDR3 is CASSALAGGPQETQYF. CDR3 nucleotides: TGTGCCAGCAGCGCCCTAGCGGGAGGGCCTCAAGAGACCCAGTACTTC.

This clone was observed a single time. CDR3 sequence (DNA): TGCGCCAGCATGGCAGGAGACAACACCGGGGAGCTGTTTTTT. Its protein product is CASMAGDNTGELFF. V usage is TRBV10-1 and J usage is TRBJ2-2; D gene unclear. The CDR3 is 14 amino acids. Trimming took 7 bases from V and 2 from J, leaving 11 bases between them. The germline V gene has CDR1 WNHNN and CDR2 SYGVQD (reference sequence).

V gene TRBV28 combines with J gene TRBJ2-7, with no clear D. V lost 7 bases and J 4 bases, leaving 14 bases between the germline ends. The germline gives CDR1 MDHEN, CDR2 SYDVKM. This CDR3 has 13 residues. The CDR3 loop reads CASTGPTAYEQYF. Written as DNA, the CDR3 is TGTGCCAGCACTGGTCCTACAGCTTACGAGCAGTACTTC.